A single sample gave rise to the 16 T cell receptor beta chains below, sequenced in a study of OX40 agonist ivuxolimab in advanced cancers. Sequenced by immunoSEQ multiplex PCR; TCRdb stores in-frame clones only, minus some. The sample yields tens of thousands of clones, roughly 84% seen once. This material consisted of CD4+ or CD8+ T cells sorted from blood, taken in a trial of the OX40 agonist ivuxolimab. These receptor sequences come from an adult with an advanced solid tumor such as melanoma, head and neck, liver or kidney cancer.

The genes are TRBV15 and TRBJ1-1; D is unresolved. V lost 5 bases and J 1 base, leaving 8 bases between the germline ends. Germline V gene sequence: CDR1 LNHNV, CDR2 YYDKDF (reference sequence). The CDR3 totals 13 residues. The CDR3 nucleotides read TGTGCCACCAGCTCCCGGGGGAACACTGAAGCTTTCTTT. It yields the protein CATSSRGNTEAFF.

The sample holds one count of this clone. V is TRBV6-1 and J is TRBJ1-6; a weak D match, TRBD1 (6 bases). Germline V gives CDR1 MNHNS, CDR2 SASEGT. The CDR3 has 13 residues. With 5 bases removed from V and 7 bases from J, the gap between germline ends came to 9 bases. The CDR3 sequence is CASSQGTNSPLHF. The CDR3 DNA reads as TGTGCCAGCAGTCAGGGGACGAATTCACCCCTCCACTTT.

This chain uses TRBV29-1 with TRBJ2-3; TRBD2 might be the D (6 bases). This CDR3 is built from 15 residues. Germline V gene data show CDR1 as SQVTM and CDR2 as ANQGSEA. This CDR3 is CSVNGGSSDTDTQYF. CDR3 DNA: TGCAGTGTTAACGGGGGATCAAGTGACACAGATACGCAGTATTTT.

The genes are TRBV4-3 and TRBJ2-7; TRBD2 is a possible D gene (5 bases). The CDR3 extends over 15 amino acids. Trimming took 0 bases from V and 3 from J, leaving 12 bases between them. Germline CDR1 reads LGHNA; CDR2 reads YSLEER. CDR3 residues: CASSQDPPGFYEQYF. The CDR3 bases are TGCGCCAGCAGCCAAGATCCTCCGGGGTTCTACGAGCAGTACTTC.

This chain links TRBV7-2 with TRBJ1-1; D not certain. Germline V gene data show CDR1 as SGHTA and CDR2 as FQGNSA. V lost 5 bases and J 4 bases, leaving 14 bases between the germline ends. This CDR3 region has 14 residues. The CDR3 spells CASSPDGSATEAFF. The CDR3 DNA follows: TGTGCCAGCAGCCCTGACGGGAGTGCCACTGAAGCTTTCTTT.

The V call is TRBV6-1, the J call TRBJ2-3; D is possibly TRBD1 (6 bases). Per germline, CDR1 MNHNS and CDR2 SASEGT. Trimming removed 7 bases at V and 3 bases at J, with 8 bases between. This CDR3 spans 12 amino acids. Written as DNA, the CDR3 is TGTGCCAGCAAGGGGGAGACAGATACGCAGTATTTT. It is translated as CASKGETDTQYF.

The chain has TRBV7-6 and TRBJ1-1, with D unclear. V gave up 1 base and J gave up 0 bases, with 12 bases separating them. Germline CDR1 reads SGHVS; CDR2 reads FNYEAQ. The CDR3 totals 16 residues. The CDR3 DNA follows: TGTGCCAGCAGCTTAGGTAATGAGGCACTGAACACTGAAGCTTTCTTT. It specifies CASSLGNEALNTEAFF.

The gene calls are TRBV4-2 and TRBJ1-2; D is undetermined. The CDR3 totals 13 residues. V lost 0 bases, J lost 9 bases, and 11 bases lay in between. CDR1 and CDR2 from the germline V gene are LGHNA and YNFKEQ. The CDR3 is CASSQDQSESYTF. The CDR3 nucleotides are TGTGCCAGCAGCCAAGATCAGTCAGAGAGCTACACCTTC.

This sequence joins TRBV5-6 and TRBJ2-2; 7 bases agree with TRBD2. Germline trimming cut 1 base from V and 3 bases from J; bases unmatched to any gene: 6. Germline V CDR1 and CDR2: SGHDT, YYEEEE. The CDR3 is made up of 16 amino acids. CDR3 coding DNA: TGTGCCAGCAGCTTGTACGGGGGGACCCACACCGGGGAGCTGTTTTTT. It is translated as CASSLYGGTHTGELFF.

The rearrangement joins TRBV28 to TRBJ2-2; D perhaps matches TRBD1 (5 bases). Germline V gene data show CDR1 as MDHEN and CDR2 as SYDVKM. CDR3 size: 12 residues. V was clipped by 4 bases and J by 7 bases, with 7 bases between them. The CDR3 loop reads CASSSGYGELFF. CDR3 DNA: TGTGCCAGCAGTTCAGGGTACGGGGAGCTGTTTTTT.

The V call is TRBV14, the J call TRBJ2-3, with 9 bases matching TRBD2. The junction had 5 bases not matched to a gene; V was cut back by 1 base and J by 12 bases. Germline V gene sequence: CDR1 SGHDN, CDR2 FVKESK. The CDR3 loop spans 13 amino acids. Here the CDR3 reads CASSQAEAGGQYF. DNA of the CDR3: TGTGCCAGCAGCCAAGCTGAAGCGGGGGGCCAGTATTTT.

The CDR3 spells CASSLAGQGHQPQHF. Written as DNA, the CDR3 is TGTGCCAGCAGCTTAGCTGGACAGGGGCATCAGCCCCAGCATTTT. The chain couples TRBV7-9 to TRBJ1-5, with 9 nucleotides matching TRBD1. CDR1 is SEHNR, CDR2 FQNEAQ, per germline (reference sequence). V lost 0 bases and J lost 5; bases outside the gene matches: 2. The CDR3 spans 15 residues.

The V gene is TRBV4-1, the J gene TRBJ1-5; 9 nucleotides match TRBD1. CDR3 length: 19 amino acids. Trimming took 0 bases from V and 7 from J; bases not matched to a gene: 16. CDR1 and CDR2 from the germline V gene are MGHRA and YSYEKL. CDR3 loop: CASSQDILSGQGFRQPQHF. The DNA for the CDR3 is TGCGCCAGCAGCCAAGATATTCTTAGTGGACAGGGGTTTAGGCAGCCCCAGCATTTT.

Concerning this clone itself: The limits of the CDR3 on the DNA are not certain, so only TCRdb's listed CDR3 is given. This sequence joins TRBV12-1 and TRBJ1-6; the D call of TRBD1 is as the table states it, not checked on the DNA. TRBV12-1 is shown as a pseudogene. Termini included, the CDR3 measures 14 amino acids. The CDR3 sequence is CASSFGQGNSPLHF.

The chain is built from TRBV7-2 and TRBJ2-7; D is unclear. The CDR3 covers 13 residues. Germline V gene lookup returns CDR1 SGHTA and CDR2 FQGNSA. V dropped 5 bases and J dropped 3 bases, with 11 bases sitting between them. CDR3 nucleotide sequence: TGTGCCAGCAGCCCCCGTAGGAGCTACGAGCAGTACTTC. It yields the protein CASSPRRSYEQYF.

The rearrangement links TRBV15 to TRBJ2-1, with D perhaps being TRBD1 or TRBD2 (5 bases each). Looked up from germline, CDR1 is LNHNV and CDR2 is YYDKDF (reference sequence). With 0 bases removed from V and 7 bases from J, the gap between germline ends came to 28 bases. This CDR3 has 20 residues. CDR3 amino acids: CATSRDMGVPAGFRLNEQFF. In DNA form, the CDR3 reads TGTGCCACCAGCAGAGATATGGGGGTCCCCGCAGGTTTTCGCCTAAATGAGCAGTTCTTC.